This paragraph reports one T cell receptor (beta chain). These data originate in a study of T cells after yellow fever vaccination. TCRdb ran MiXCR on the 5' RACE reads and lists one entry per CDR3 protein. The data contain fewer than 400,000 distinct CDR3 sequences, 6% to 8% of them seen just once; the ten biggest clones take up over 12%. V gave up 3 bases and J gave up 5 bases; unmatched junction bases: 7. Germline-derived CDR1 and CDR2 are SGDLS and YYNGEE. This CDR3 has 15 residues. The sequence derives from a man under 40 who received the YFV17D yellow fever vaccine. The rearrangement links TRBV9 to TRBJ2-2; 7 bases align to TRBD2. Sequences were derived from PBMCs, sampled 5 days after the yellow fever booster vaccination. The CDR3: CASSAQGGSTGELFF. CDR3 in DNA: TGTGCCAGCAGCGCGCAGGGCGGGAGTACCGGGGAGCTGTTTTTT.